The rows below give T cell receptor beta chains drawn from one sample of a study of blood T cell repertoires in COVID-19. TCRdb's copy holds only in-frame clones and misses some; the assay was immunoSEQ multiplex PCR. The sample lists fewer than 250,000 clones; almost 90% were seen once. The sequencing sample was made of PBMCs or T cells enriched from blood (not recorded which). The receptors were sampled from a woman aged 50 to 60 with acute COVID-19. CDR3s include the opening cysteine and the closing phenylalanine or tryptophan. The D gene is left open where the match is weak.

CASSYTFYEQYF | TGCGCCAGCAGCTACACCTTCTACGAGCAGTACTTC | TRBV5-1 | . | 12 | TRBJ2-7
CASSFGDDGYTF | TGTGCCAGCAGCTTTGGAGACGATGGCTACACCTTC | TRBV7-9 | . | 12 | TRBJ1-2
CASSYRGGDNEQFF | TGTGCCAGCAGCTACCGCGGGGGGGACAATGAGCAGTTCTTC | TRBV7-3 | TRBD2 | 14 | TRBJ2-1
CASSPWAGRDYEQYF | TGTGCCAGCAGTCCCTGGGCAGGGAGGGACTACGAGCAGTACTTC | TRBV27 | TRBD2 | 15 | TRBJ2-7
CASKPGQGRYNEQFF | TGTGCCAGCAAACCGGGACAGGGTCGATACAATGAGCAGTTCTTC | TRBV5-4 | TRBD1 | 15 | TRBJ2-1
CASSVTSGGPTDTQYF | TGTGCCAGCAGTGTGACTAGCGGGGGACCCACAGATACGCAGTATTTT | TRBV27 | TRBD2 | 16 | TRBJ2-3
CASSLPLVNTGELFF | TGCGCCAGCAGCTTACCGCTAGTGAACACCGGGGAGCTGTTTTTT | TRBV5-1 | . | 15 | TRBJ2-2
CASSRERRTEAFF | TGTGCCAGCAGCCGGGAAAGAAGGACTGAAGCTTTCTTT | TRBV9 | . | 13 | TRBJ1-1
CASSQGGLHDEQFF | TGTGCCAGCAGCCAAGGAGGACTGCACGATGAGCAGTTCTTC | TRBV4-2 | . | 14 | TRBJ2-1
CASSSQGNYEQYF | TGTGCCAGCAGTTCCCAGGGTAACTACGAGCAGTACTTC | TRBV6-5 | . | 13 | TRBJ2-7
CASRRQSGAPSGAFF | TGTGCCAGCAGAAGACAAAGCGGGGCGCCCTCTGGAGCTTTCTTT | TRBV27 | . | 15 | TRBJ1-1
CASSSDRGQPQHF | TGTGCCAGCAGCTCGGACAGGGGCCAGCCCCAGCATTTT | TRBV11-1 | TRBD1 | 13 | TRBJ1-5
CAWSETTAFSGYTF | TGTGCCTGGAGCGAGACGACAGCATTCAGTGGCTACACCTTC | TRBV30 | . | 14 | TRBJ1-2
CASSIAGIMNTEAFF | TGTGCCAGCAGCATTGCCGGGATCATGAACACTGAAGCTTTCTTT | TRBV7-8 | . | 15 | TRBJ1-1
CASSPSGLPTSSTDTQYF | TGTGCCAGCAGCCCGTCAGGACTACCCACCTCTAGCACAGATACGCAGTATTTT | TRBV3-1/TRBV3-2 | . | 18 | TRBJ2-3
CASSYDRSSNQPQHF | TGTGCCAGCAGTTACGACAGAAGTAGCAATCAGCCCCAGCATTTT | TRBV6-5 | . | 15 | TRBJ1-5
CASSLNDIISYEQYF | TGTGCCAGCAGTTTAAATGACATAATCTCCTACGAGCAGTACTTC | TRBV28 | . | 15 | TRBJ2-7
CASSLTGQGVTVDYEQYF | TGTGCCAGCAGCTTAACGGGACAGGGGGTAACAGTTGACTACGAGCAGTACTTC | TRBV7-2 | TRBD1 | 18 | TRBJ2-7
CASSLAGVFSSYNEQFF | TGTGCCAGCAGCTTAGCGGGCGTTTTTAGCTCCTACAATGAGCAGTTCTTC | TRBV7-8 | . | 17 | TRBJ2-1
CASSPRQGSTGELFF | TGTGCCAGCAGCCCCCGACAGGGAAGCACCGGGGAGCTGTTTTTT | TRBV7-8 | TRBD1 | 15 | TRBJ2-2